The clone carrying this T cell receptor (beta chain) showed up just a few times. In TCRdb, the 5' RACE reads were re-called with MiXCR into one record per CDR3 protein. The sample holds under 450,000 distinct CDR3 sequences, under 25% seen once. Germline V gene sequence: CDR1 SGHTA, CDR2 FQGNSA. There are 16 residues in the CDR3. V was shortened by 7 bases and J by 6 bases, with 24 bases between the two germline ends. The record originates from a study of T-cell memory formation after mild COVID-19. This sequence originates from a man aged 18 to 30 who had mild COVID-19 (a few samples of this study predate the infection). Cell type and time point are not known. The material sequenced was PBMCs or a T cell subset sorted from them (not recorded which). The chain has TRBV7-2 and TRBJ1-1, with D perhaps matching TRBD1 (5 bases). In DNA form, the CDR3 reads TGTGCCAGCAATCAAGCACAGCTGTCGGTAGGGGCTGAAGCTTTCTTT. Translating gives CASNQAQLSVGAEAFF.